The 18 T cell receptor beta chains reported below all come from one sample, sequenced in a study of PD-L1 blockade in urothelial cancer. The assay was immunoSEQ multiplex PCR, and TCRdb's table has in-frame clones only and misses some. The profile shows around 50,000 clones, approximately 85% of them singletons. The time point is: peripheral blood 6 weeks after treatment start. Sample: PBMCs, taken around atezolizumab (anti-PD-L1) treatment. The receptors were sampled from a man aged 50 to 60 with urothelial cancer.

Here the CDR3 DNA reads TGCGCCAGCAGCCGCGGCAGCATACAAGAGACCCAGTACTTC. Encoded protein: CASSRGSIQETQYF. V usage is TRBV23-1 and J usage is TRBJ2-5, with no clear D. TRBV23-1 is identified as an open reading frame with a role that is uncertain. The CDR3 contains 14 residues. Deletions cut 6 bases from V and 2 bases from J, with 13 bases between.

The V gene is TRBV28, the J gene TRBJ2-7; weak D call: TRBD1 (5 bases). V was clipped by 5 bases and J by 8 bases, with 10 bases between them. Germline V lookup: CDR1 MDHEN, CDR2 SYDVKM. The CDR3 totals 11 residues. The CDR3 sequence: CASSRGAKQYF. The CDR3 nucleotides read TGTGCCAGCAGTAGGGGCGCGAAGCAGTACTTC.

V and J are TRBV28 and TRBJ1-2; 7 positions match TRBD1. CDR3 length: 13 amino acids. The V and J ends lost 5 bases and 6 bases, in that order; junction bases with no gene match: 6. The germline V gene has CDR1 MDHEN and CDR2 SYDVKM. The CDR3 sequence: CASSEDREDGYTF. In DNA, the CDR3 is TGTGCCAGCAGTGAAGACAGGGAGGATGGCTACACCTTC.

This clone appeared a few times. The genes are TRBV11-2 and TRBJ2-2; TRBD2 aligns across 16 bases. Per germline, CDR1 SGHAT and CDR2 FQNNGV. The CDR3 totals 17 residues. Unmatched junction bases numbered 0, after V lost 0 bases and J lost 5 bases. DNA for the CDR3: TGTGCCAGCAGCTTAGAGGGACTAGCGGGAGGGACCGGGGAGCTGTTTTTT. Its protein is CASSLEGLAGGTGELFF.

J is TRBJ1-5 and V is TRBV5-1; 8 bases are shared with TRBD1. Germline V CDR1 and CDR2: SGHRS, YFSETQ. There are 16 residues in the CDR3. V trimming: 0 bases; J trimming: 7 bases; junction bases outside the gene matches: 9. The chain's CDR3 is CASSLDVQGAGQPQHF. CDR3 DNA sequence: TGCGCCAGCAGCTTGGACGTTCAGGGGGCGGGGCAGCCCCAGCATTTT.

This clone was seen a few times. The CDR3 coding sequence is TGTGCCAGTAGTGACAGGTCGAGCTCCTACGAGCAGTACTTC. As protein: CASSDRSSSYEQYF. V usage is TRBV19 and J usage is TRBJ2-7; tentative D call: TRBD1 (6 bases). V lost 5 bases, J lost 0 bases, and 11 bases lay in between. The length of the CDR3 is 14 residues. Looked up from germline, CDR1 is LNHDA and CDR2 is SQIVND (reference sequence). The whole variable domain, filled in from reference TRBV19 and TRBJ2-7, reads DGGITQSPKYLFRKEGQNVTLSCEQNLNHDAMYWYRQDPGQGLRLIYYSQIVNDFQKGDIAEGYSVSREKKESFPLTVTSAQKNPTAFYLCASSDRSSSYEQYFGPGTRLTVT.

This chain connects TRBV4-3 to TRBJ2-1; D gene ambiguous. V shed 2 bases and J shed 0 bases, with 14 bases lying between them. The germline V gene has CDR1 LGHNA and CDR2 YSLEER. The CDR3 contains 17 residues. The CDR3 spells CASSQLVPGSSYNEQFF. The CDR3 DNA sequence: TGCGCCAGCAGCCAACTCGTTCCAGGAAGCTCCTACAATGAGCAGTTCTTC.

The chain couples TRBV6-6 to TRBJ1-5; TRBD1 matches at 9 bases. Trimming cost V 6 bases and J 1 base; bases outside gene matches: 7. Germline CDR1 MNHNY, CDR2 SVGAGI (reference sequence). The CDR3 covers 16 residues. CDR3 loop: CASRGQGLGSNQPQHF. CDR3 bases: TGTGCCAGCAGGGGACAGGGCCTAGGGAGCAATCAGCCCCAGCATTTT.

This chain connects TRBV4-3 to TRBJ2-2, with D perhaps TRBD2 (5 bases). Trimming cost V 2 bases and J 1 base, with 17 bases left between them. CDR1 is LGHNA, CDR2 YSLEER, per germline. This CDR3 has 18 amino acids. This chain's CDR3 is CASSQWFEGRENTGELFF. The CDR3 nucleotides read TGCGCCAGCAGCCAATGGTTTGAGGGCAGAGAGAACACCGGGGAGCTGTTTTTT.

V gene TRBV7-9 combines with J gene TRBJ2-5, with D tentatively TRBD1 (6 bases). Trimming took 7 bases from V and 4 from J, leaving 16 bases between them. Germline CDR1 reads SEHNR; CDR2 reads FQNEAQ (reference sequence). The CDR3 runs to 14 residues. Here the CDR3 reads CASIVGAPGETQYF. CDR3 coding DNA: TGTGCCAGCATTGTGGGGGCGCCAGGAGAGACCCAGTACTTC.

This clone is labeled medium-sized. The chain recombines TRBV4-1 with TRBJ1-3; the D gene is possibly TRBD1 (5 bases). The CDR3 has 15 residues. Germline V gene lookup returns CDR1 MGHRA and CDR2 YSYEKL. V lost 1 base and J lost 0, with 7 bases in between. CDR3 region: CASSQGQFSGNTIYF. DNA of the CDR3: TGCGCCAGCAGCCAAGGACAGTTCTCTGGAAACACCATATATTTT.

This chain connects TRBV14 to TRBJ1-2; perhaps TRBD1 as D (5 bases). The CDR3 is 14 residues long. Trimming left V 4 bases short and J 2 bases short, with 11 bases between. Germline-derived CDR1 and CDR2 are SGHDN and FVKESK. The CDR3 DNA follows: TGTGCCAGCAGCCCTGATAGGGGCAACTATGGCTACACCTTC. It is translated as CASSPDRGNYGYTF. The complete variable domain, with remaining parts taken from reference TRBV14 and TRBJ1-2, reads EAGVTQFPSHSVIEKGQTVTLRCDPISGHDNLYWYRRVMGKEIKFLLHFVKESKQDESGMPNNRFLAERTGGTYSTLKVQPAELEDSGVYFCASSPDRGNYGYTFGSGTRLTVV.

The J gene is TRBJ1-2, the V gene TRBV27; D is unresolved. The CDR3 loop spans 13 amino acids. CDR1 and CDR2 from the germline V gene are MNHEY and SMNVEV (reference sequence). The V end was cut by 5 bases, the J end by 3 bases, with 10 bases between. Here the CDR3 DNA reads TGTGCCAGCAGTCCCAACGGGGACTATGGCTACACCTTC. Translating it yields CASSPNGDYGYTF.

The chain has TRBV28 and TRBJ2-2; a possible D gene is TRBD1 (5 bases). The CDR3 contains 11 residues. Germline V CDR1 and CDR2: MDHEN, SYDVKM. The V end was cut by 7 bases, the J end by 6 bases, with 6 bases between. CDR3 sequence reads: CASKGPGELFF. The DNA for the CDR3 is TGTGCCAGCAAGGGGCCCGGGGAGCTGTTTTTT.

The CDR3 DNA sequence: TGCGCCAGCAGCTTGGGGGCGGGAGTGAGAAACATTCAGTACTTC. Protein product: CASSLGAGVRNIQYF. The J gene is TRBJ2-4, the V gene TRBV5-1; 7 nucleotides align to TRBD2. Germline V gives CDR1 SGHRS, CDR2 YFSETQ. There are 15 residues in the CDR3. V lost 0 bases and J lost 6; bases outside the gene matches: 6.

By share, this clone ranks as medium-sized. The same CDR3 arises from other DNA sequences in this sample as well. The chain carries TRBV29-1 and TRBJ2-5, with TRBD1 matching 8 bases. The CDR3 covers 12 residues. Trimming at V came to 4 bases and at J to 5 bases, leaving 3 bases not matched to a gene. Germline loops: CDR1 SQVTM, CDR2 ANQGSEA. The CDR3 DNA reads TGCAGCGTTGGGACAGGGTGGGAGACCCAGTACTTC. As protein: CSVGTGWETQYF. Together with reference TRBV29-1 and TRBJ2-5, the CDR3 gives the full variable domain: SAVISQKPSRDICQRGTSLTIQCQVDSQVTMMFWYRQQPGQSLTLIATANQGSEATYESGFVIDKFPISRPNLTFSTLTVSNMSPEDSSIYLCSVGTGWETQYFGPGTRLLVL.

The table lists this clone with a count of one. DNA for the CDR3: TGCAGCGTTGAAGATTATGGACAGGGGGGACCAAAGCTGTTTTTT. Translating gives CSVEDYGQGGPKLFF. The chain recombines TRBV29-1 with TRBJ2-2; 10 bases align to TRBD1. The CDR3 contains 15 residues. The V and J ends lost 0 bases and 12 bases, in that order; junction bases with no gene match: 10. From germline, CDR1 is SQVTM and CDR2 ANQGSEA.

The chain couples TRBV9 to TRBJ2-3; TRBD2 matches 9 bases. The CDR3 totals 16 residues. Looked up from germline, CDR1 is SGDLS and CDR2 is YYNGEE. J was trimmed by 2 bases and V by 4 bases; bases with no gene match: 8. The CDR3 sequence is CASSSRAGGYTDTQYF. The CDR3 bases are TGTGCCAGCAGCTCCCGAGCGGGGGGATACACAGATACGCAGTATTTT.